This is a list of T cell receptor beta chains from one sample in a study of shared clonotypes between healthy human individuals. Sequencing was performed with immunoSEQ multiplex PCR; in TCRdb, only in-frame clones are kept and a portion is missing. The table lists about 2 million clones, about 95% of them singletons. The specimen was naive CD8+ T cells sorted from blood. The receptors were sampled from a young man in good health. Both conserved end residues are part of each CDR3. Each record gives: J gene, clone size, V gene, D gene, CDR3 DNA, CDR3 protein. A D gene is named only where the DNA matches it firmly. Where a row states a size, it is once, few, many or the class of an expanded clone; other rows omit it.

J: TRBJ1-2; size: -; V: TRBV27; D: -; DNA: TGTGCCAGCAGTTTATGGCCAGATAACTATGGCTACACCTTC; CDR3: CASSLWPDNYGYTF
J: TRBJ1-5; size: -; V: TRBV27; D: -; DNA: TGTGCCAGCAGTTTAAGCCCGAGCAATCAGCCCCAGCATTTT; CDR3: CASSLSPSNQPQHF
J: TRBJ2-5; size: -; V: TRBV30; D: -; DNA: TGTGCCTGGAGACCCCTTCCTCTGGAGACCCAGTACTTC; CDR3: CAWRPLPLETQYF
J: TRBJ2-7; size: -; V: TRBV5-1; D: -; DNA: TGCGCCAGCAGCTTGGTTGCAGGCTCGATCGTCTACGAGCAGTACTTC; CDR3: CASSLVAGSIVYEQYF
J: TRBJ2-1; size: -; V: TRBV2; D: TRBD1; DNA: TGTGCCAGCACCTTACGACAGGGCTCCTACAATGAGCAGTTCTTC; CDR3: CASTLRQGSYNEQFF
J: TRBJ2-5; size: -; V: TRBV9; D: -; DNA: TGTGCCAGCAGCGTAGAGGGCGGATCGTTGGGAGAGACCCAGTACTTC; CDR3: CASSVEGGSLGETQYF
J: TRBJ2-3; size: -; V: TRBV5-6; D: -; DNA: TGTGCCAGCAGCCAGGTAGATACGCAGTATTTT; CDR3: CASSQVDTQYF
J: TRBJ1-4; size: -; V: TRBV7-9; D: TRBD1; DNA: TGTGCCAGCAACAGACAGGGTTTGGAAAAACTGTTTTTT; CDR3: CASNRQGLEKLFF
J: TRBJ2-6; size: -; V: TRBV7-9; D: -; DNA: TGTGCCAGCAGCTCTTCGGGGGGACAGGTCCACTCTGGGGCCAACGTCCTGACTTTC; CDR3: CASSSSGGQVHSGANVLTF
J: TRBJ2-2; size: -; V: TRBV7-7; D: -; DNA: TGTGCTAGCAGCTTTAGGTTCGGGGAGCTGTTTTTT; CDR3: CASSFRFGELFF
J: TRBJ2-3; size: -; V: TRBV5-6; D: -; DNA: TGTGCCAGCAGCCTATCGGGTACGCAGTATTTT; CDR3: CASSLSGTQYF
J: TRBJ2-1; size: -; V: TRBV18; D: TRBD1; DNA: TGTGCCAGCTCACCTGGACAGGAAACATACAATGAGCAGTTCTTC; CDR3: CASSPGQETYNEQFF
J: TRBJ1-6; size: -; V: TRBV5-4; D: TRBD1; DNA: TGTGCCAGCAGCTTAGGGGGGACAGGGGGTTCACCCCTCCACTTT; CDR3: CASSLGGTGGSPLHF
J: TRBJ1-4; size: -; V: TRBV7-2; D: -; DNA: TGTGCCAGCAGTTTAGACAGTCACGGTGAAAAACTGTTTTTT; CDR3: CASSLDSHGEKLFF
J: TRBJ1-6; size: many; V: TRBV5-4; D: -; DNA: TGTGCCAGCAGCTTGGAGAGGGGAACACCCCTCCACTTT; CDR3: CASSLERGTPLHF
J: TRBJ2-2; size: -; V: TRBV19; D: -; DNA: TGTGCCAGTAGTTCCACAGTGAACACCGGGGAGCTGTTTTTT; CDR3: CASSSTVNTGELFF
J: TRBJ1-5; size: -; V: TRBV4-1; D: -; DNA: TGCGCCAGCAGCCAAGAACAGATGAATAGCAATCAGCCCCAGCATTTT; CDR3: CASSQEQMNSNQPQHF